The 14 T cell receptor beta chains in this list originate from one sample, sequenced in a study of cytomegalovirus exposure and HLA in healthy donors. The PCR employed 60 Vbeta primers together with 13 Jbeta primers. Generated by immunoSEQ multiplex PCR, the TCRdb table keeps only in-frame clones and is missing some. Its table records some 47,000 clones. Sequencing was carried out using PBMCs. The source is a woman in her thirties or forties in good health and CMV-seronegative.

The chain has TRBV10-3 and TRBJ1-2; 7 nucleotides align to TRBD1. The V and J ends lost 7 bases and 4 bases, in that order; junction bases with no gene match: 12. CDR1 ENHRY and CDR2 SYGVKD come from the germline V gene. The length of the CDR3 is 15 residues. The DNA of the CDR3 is TGTGCCATCACGTCGGAGGGGGCAAGTAGCTATGGCTACACCTTC. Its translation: CAITSEGASSYGYTF.

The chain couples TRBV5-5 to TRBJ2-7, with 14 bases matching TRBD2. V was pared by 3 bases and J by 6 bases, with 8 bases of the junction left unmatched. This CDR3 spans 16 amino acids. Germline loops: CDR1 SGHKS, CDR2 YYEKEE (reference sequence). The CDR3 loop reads CASSSSGLAGVGEQYF. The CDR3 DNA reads TGTGCCAGCAGCTCTTCGGGACTAGCGGGAGTAGGCGAGCAGTACTTC.

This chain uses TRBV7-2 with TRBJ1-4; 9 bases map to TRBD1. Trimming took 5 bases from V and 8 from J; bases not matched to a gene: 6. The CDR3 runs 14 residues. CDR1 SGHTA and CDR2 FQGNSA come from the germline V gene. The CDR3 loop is CASSIQGAGEKLFF. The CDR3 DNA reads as TGTGCCAGCAGCATACAGGGGGCCGGGGAAAAACTGTTTTTT.

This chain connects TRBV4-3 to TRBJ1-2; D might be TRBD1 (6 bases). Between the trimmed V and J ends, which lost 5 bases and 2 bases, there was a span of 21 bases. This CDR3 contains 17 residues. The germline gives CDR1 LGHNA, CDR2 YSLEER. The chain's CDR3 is CASSKRTERWFNYGYTF. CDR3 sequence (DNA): TGCGCCAGCAGCAAACGGACAGAGAGGTGGTTCAACTATGGCTACACCTTC.

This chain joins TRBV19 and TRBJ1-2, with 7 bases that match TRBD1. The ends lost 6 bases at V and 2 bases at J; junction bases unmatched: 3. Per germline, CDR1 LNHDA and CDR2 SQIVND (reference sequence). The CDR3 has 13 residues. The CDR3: CASRPQGNYGYTF. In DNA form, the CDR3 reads TGTGCCAGTAGACCACAGGGGAACTATGGCTACACCTTC.

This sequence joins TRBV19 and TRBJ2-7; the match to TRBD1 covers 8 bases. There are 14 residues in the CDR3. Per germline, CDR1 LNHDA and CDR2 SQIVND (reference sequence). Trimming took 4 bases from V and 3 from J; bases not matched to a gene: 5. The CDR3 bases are TGTGCCAGTAGTACAGGGGGCGTAGACTACGAGCAGTACTTC. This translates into CASSTGGVDYEQYF. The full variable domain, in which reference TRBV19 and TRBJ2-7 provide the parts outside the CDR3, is DGGITQSPKYLFRKEGQNVTLSCEQNLNHDAMYWYRQDPGQGLRLIYYSQIVNDFQKGDIAEGYSVSREKKESFPLTVTSAQKNPTAFYLCASSTGGVDYEQYFGPGTRLTVT.

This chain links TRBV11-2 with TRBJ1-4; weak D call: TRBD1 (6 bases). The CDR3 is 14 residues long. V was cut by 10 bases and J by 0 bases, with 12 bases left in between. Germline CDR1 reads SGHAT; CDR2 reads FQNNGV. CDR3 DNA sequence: TGTGCCACCCAGGGGCAGGCAACTAATGAAAAACTGTTTTTT. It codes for CATQGQATNEKLFF.

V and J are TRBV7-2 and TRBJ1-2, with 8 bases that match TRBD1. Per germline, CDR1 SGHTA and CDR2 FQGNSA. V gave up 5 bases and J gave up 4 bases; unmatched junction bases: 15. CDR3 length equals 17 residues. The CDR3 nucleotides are TGTGCCAGCAGCGCCTCCCCCTACCGGGACAGGACCTATGGCTACACCTTC. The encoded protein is CASSASPYRDRTYGYTF.

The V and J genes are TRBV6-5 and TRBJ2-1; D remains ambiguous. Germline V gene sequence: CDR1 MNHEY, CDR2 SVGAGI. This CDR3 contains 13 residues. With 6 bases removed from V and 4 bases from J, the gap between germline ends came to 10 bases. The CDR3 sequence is CASRALGYNEQFF. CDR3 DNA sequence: TGTGCCAGCAGGGCCCTAGGATACAATGAGCAGTTCTTC.

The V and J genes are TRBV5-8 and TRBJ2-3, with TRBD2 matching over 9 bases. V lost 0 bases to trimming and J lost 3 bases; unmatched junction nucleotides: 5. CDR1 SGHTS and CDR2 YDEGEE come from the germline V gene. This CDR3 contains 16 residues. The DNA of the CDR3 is TGTGCCAGCAGCTTGGGGCTAGCGGGGCCTACAGATACGCAGTATTTT. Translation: CASSLGLAGPTDTQYF.

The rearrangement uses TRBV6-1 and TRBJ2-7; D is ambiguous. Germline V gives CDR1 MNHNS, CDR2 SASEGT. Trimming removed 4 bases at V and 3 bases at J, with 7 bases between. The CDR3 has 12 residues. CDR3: CASSAILYEQYF. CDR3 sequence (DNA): TGTGCCAGCAGTGCCATACTCTACGAGCAGTACTTC.

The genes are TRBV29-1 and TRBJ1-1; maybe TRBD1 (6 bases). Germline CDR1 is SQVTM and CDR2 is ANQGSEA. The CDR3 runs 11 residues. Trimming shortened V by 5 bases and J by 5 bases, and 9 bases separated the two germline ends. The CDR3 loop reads CSVSGQTEAFF. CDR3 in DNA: TGCAGCGTTTCAGGACAGACTGAAGCTTTCTTT. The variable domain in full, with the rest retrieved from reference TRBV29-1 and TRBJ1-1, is SAVISQKPSRDICQRGTSLTIQCQVDSQVTMMFWYRQQPGQSLTLIATANQGSEATYESGFVIDKFPISRPNLTFSTLTVSNMSPEDSSIYLCSVSGQTEAFFGQGTRLTVV.

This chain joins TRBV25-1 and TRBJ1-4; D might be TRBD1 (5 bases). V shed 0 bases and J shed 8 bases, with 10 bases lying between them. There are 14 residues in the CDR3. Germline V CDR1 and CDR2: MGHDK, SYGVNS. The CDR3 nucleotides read TGTGCCAGCAGTGAATACCAGGGTCGCGAAAAACTGTTTTTT. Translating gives CASSEYQGREKLFF.

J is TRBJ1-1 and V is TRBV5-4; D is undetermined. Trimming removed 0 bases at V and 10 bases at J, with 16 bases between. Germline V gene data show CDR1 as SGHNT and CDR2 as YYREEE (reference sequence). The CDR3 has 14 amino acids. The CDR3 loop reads CASSLASQEVRAFF. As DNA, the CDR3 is TGTGCCAGCAGCTTGGCGTCCCAGGAGGTTAGAGCTTTCTTT.